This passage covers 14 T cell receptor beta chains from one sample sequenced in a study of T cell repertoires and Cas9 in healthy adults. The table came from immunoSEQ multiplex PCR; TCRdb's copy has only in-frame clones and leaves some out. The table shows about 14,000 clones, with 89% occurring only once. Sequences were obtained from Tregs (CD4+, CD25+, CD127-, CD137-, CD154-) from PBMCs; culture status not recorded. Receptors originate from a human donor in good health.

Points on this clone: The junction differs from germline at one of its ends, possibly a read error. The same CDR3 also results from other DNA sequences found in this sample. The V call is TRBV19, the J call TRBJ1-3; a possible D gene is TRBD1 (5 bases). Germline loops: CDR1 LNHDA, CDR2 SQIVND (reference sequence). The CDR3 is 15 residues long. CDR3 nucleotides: TGTGCCAGTAGGGCTTTTGGGGGTTCCGGAAACACCATATACTTT. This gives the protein CASRAFGGSGNTIYF. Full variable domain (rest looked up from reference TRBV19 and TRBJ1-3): DGGITQSPKYLFRKEGQNVTLSCEQNLNHDAMYWYRQDPGQGLRLIYYSQIVNDFQKGDIAEGYSVSREKKESFPLTVTSAQKNPTAFYLCASRAFGGSGNTIYFGEGSWLTVV.

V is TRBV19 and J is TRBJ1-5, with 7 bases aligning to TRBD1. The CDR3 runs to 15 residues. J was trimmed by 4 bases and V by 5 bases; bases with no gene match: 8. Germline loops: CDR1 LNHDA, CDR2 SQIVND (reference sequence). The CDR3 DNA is TGTGCCAGTAGTCTCCGACAGGGCCTAAATCAGCCCCAGCATTTT. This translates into CASSLRQGLNQPQHF.

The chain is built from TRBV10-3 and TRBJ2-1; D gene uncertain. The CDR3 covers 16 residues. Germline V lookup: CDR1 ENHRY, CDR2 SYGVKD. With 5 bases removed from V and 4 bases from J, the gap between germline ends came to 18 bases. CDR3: CAISLFLPGEYNEQFF. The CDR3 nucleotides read TGTGCCATCAGTCTCTTCTTACCCGGAGAGTACAATGAGCAGTTCTTC.

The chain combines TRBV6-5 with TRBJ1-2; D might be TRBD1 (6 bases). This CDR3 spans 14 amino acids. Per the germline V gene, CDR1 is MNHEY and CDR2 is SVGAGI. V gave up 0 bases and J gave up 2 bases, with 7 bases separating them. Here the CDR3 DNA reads TGTGCCAGCAGTTACTCAGGGGGGAACTATGGCTACACCTTC. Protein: CASSYSGGNYGYTF.

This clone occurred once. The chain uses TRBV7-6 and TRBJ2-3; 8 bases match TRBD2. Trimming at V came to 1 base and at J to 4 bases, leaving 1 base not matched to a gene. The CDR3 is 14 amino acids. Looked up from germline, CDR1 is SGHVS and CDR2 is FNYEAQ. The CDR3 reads CASSLVGGADTQYF. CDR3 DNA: TGTGCCAGCAGCTTAGTCGGGGGGGCAGATACGCAGTATTTT.

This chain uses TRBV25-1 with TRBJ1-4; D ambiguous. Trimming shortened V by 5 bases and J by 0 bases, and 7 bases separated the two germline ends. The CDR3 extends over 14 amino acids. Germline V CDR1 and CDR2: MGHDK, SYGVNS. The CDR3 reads CASSPWATNEKLFF. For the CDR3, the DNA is TGTGCCAGCAGTCCTTGGGCAACTAATGAAAAACTGTTTTTT.

CDR3 sequence (DNA): TGTGCCAGCAGCTTAGACGGACTAGGAGACACCGGGGAGCTGTTTTTT. Its translation: CASSLDGLGDTGELFF. The chain has TRBV11-2 and TRBJ2-2, with TRBD2 matching over 7 bases. The V gene end was trimmed by 0 bases and the J gene end by 3 bases; junction bases not matched to a gene: 4. CDR3 length: 16 residues. Germline CDR1 reads SGHAT; CDR2 reads FQNNGV. Full variable domain (rest looked up from reference TRBV11-2 and TRBJ2-2): EAGVAQSPRYKIIEKRQSVAFWCNPISGHATLYWYQQILGQGPKLLIQFQNNGVVDDSQLPKDRFSAERLKGVDSTLKIQPAKLEDSAVYLCASSLDGLGDTGELFFGEGSRLTVL.

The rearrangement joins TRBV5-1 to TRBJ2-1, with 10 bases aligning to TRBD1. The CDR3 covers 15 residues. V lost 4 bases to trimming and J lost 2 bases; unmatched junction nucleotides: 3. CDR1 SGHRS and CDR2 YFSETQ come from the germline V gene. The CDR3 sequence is CASSLGTGAYNEQFF. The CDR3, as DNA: TGCGCCAGCAGCCTCGGGACAGGGGCCTACAATGAGCAGTTCTTC. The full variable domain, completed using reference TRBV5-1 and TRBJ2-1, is KAGVTQTPRYLIKTRGQQVTLSCSPISGHRSVSWYQQTPGQGLQFLFEYFSETQRNKGNFPGRFSGRQFSNSRSEMNVSTLELGDSALYLCASSLGTGAYNEQFFGPGTRLTVL.

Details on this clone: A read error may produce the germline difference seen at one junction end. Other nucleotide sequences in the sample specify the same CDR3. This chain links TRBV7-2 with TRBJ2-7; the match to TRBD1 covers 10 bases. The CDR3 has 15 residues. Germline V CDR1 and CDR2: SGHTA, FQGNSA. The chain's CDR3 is CASSPAGTGDYEQYF. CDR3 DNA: TGCGCCAGCAGCCCAGCCGGGACAGGGGATTACGAGCAGTACTTC.

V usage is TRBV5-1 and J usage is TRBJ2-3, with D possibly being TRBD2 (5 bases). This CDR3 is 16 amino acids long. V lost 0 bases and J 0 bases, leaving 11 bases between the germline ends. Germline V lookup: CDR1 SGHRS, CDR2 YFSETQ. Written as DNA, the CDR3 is TGCGCCAGCAGCTTGGACGGACTTCCAAGCACAGATACGCAGTATTTT. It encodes CASSLDGLPSTDTQYF.

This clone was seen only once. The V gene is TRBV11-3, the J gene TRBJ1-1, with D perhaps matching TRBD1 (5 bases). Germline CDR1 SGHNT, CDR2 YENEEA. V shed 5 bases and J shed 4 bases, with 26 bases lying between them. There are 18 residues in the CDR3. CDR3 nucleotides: TGTGCCAGCAGCCCCCCGGGGACCGATATGGACTTGGGCACTGAAGCTTTCTTT. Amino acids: CASSPPGTDMDLGTEAFF.

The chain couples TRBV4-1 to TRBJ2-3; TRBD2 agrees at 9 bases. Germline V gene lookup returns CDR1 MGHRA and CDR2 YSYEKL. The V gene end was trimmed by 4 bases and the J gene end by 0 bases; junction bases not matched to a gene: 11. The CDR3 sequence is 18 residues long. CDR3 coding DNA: TGCGCCAGCAGCCCCGCCAGCGGGGGGACTTCTAGCACAGATACGCAGTATTTT. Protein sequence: CASSPASGGTSSTDTQYF.

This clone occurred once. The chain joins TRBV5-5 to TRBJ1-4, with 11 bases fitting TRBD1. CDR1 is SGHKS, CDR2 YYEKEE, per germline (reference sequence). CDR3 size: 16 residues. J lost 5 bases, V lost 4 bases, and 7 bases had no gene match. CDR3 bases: TGTGCCAGCAGCCCCCTCGGACAGGGGGCAAATGAAAAACTGTTTTTT. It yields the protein CASSPLGQGANEKLFF.

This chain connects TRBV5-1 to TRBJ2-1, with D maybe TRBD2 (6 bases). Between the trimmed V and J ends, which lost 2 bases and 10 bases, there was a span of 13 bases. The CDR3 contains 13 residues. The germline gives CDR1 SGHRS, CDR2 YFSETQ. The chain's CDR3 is CASSFERAREQFF. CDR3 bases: TGCGCCAGCAGCTTCGAGCGGGCACGAGAGCAGTTCTTC.